This TCR beta chain was recorded in a study of T cell changes during pregnancy in multiple sclerosis. The CDR3 runs 15 residues. CDR1 and CDR2 from the germline V gene are MNHEY and SVGAGI. Trimming cost V 5 bases and J 5 bases, with 17 bases left between them. Data came from immunoSEQ multiplex PCR; TCRdb stores just in-frame clones and leaves some out. The sample lists about 87,000 clones; roughly 93% were seen once. This chain joins TRBV6-5 and TRBJ2-3; a possible D gene is TRBD1 (6 bases). The sample consisted of peripheral blood, taken in the third trimester of pregnancy. The TCR originated in a female donor in good health, enrolled as a control in a pregnancy study. CDR3 sequence reads: CASSPTGSELDTQYF. DNA of the CDR3: TGTGCCAGCAGTCCAACAGGGAGTGAGTTAGATACGCAGTATTTT.